Sequencing of this T cell receptor beta chain was carried out in a study of blood T cell repertoires in COVID-19. The CDR3 has 13 amino acids. With 3 bases clipped from V and 6 bases from J, the junction kept 2 bases outside the gene matches. Germline lookup yields CDR1 KGHSH and CDR2 LQKENI. Method: immunoSEQ multiplex PCR; TCRdb's copy keeps in-frame clones and lacks some. This table holds about 160,000 clones, less than 85% found once. This clonotype was obtained from a man aged 55-75 years who had recovered from COVID-19. The rearrangement uses TRBV18 and TRBJ1-1, with 9 bases identical to TRBD1. The sequencing sample was made of PBMCs or T cells enriched from blood (not recorded which). The CDR3, as DNA: TGTGCCAGCTCACCGGGACAGGGCGCTGAAGCTTTCTTT. It codes for CASSPGQGAEAFF.